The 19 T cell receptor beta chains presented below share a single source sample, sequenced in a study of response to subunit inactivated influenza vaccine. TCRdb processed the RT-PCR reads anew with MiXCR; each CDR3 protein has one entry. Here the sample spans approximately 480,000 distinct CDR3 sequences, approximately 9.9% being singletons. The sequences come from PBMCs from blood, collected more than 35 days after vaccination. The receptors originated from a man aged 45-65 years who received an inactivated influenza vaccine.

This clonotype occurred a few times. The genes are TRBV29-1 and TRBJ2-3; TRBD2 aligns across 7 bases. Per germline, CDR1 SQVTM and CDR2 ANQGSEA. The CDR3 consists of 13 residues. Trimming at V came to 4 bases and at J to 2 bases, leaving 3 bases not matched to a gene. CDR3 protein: CSVGGRVTDTQYF. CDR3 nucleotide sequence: TGCAGCGTTGGAGGGAGGGTCACAGATACGCAGTATTTT.

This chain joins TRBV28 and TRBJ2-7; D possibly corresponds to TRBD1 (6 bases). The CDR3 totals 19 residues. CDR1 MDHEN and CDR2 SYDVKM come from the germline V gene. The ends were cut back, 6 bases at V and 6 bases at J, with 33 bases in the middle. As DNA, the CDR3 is TGTGCCAGCAGCACCTACAGGGCCTCCATTGAAGCTTTTAGTGGCGAGCAGTACTTC. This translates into CASSTYRASIEAFSGEQYF.

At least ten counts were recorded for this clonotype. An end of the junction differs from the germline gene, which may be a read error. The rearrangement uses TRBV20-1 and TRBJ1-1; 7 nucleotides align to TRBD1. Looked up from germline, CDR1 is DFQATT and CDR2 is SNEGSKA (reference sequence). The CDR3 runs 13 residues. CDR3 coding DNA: TGCAGTGCAAGAGAGGGGGCGTACACTGAAGCTTTCTTT. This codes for CSAREGAYTEAFF.

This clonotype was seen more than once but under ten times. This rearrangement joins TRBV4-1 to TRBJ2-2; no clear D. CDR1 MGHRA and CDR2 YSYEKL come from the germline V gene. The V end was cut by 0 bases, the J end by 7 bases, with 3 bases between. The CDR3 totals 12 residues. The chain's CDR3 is CASSQDVGELFF. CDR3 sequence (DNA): TGCGCCAGCAGCCAAGATGTCGGGGAGCTGTTTTTT.

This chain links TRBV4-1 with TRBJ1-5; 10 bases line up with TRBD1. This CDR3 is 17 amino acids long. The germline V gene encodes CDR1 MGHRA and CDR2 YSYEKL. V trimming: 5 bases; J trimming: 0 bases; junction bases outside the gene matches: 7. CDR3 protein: CASSSGQGTYSNQPQHF. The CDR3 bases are TGCGCCAGCAGCTCGGGACAGGGGACTTATAGCAATCAGCCCCAGCATTTT.

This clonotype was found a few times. In nucleotides, the CDR3 is TGCGCCAGCACCCCGAGGACAAAAGCTCCCGATGGCTACACCTTC. It specifies CASTPRTKAPDGYTF. The rearrangement uses TRBV4-1 and TRBJ1-2; TRBD1 is a possible D gene (5 bases). V was clipped by 7 bases and J by 6 bases, with 21 bases between them. Germline V gene sequence: CDR1 MGHRA, CDR2 YSYEKL. CDR3 length: 15 amino acids.

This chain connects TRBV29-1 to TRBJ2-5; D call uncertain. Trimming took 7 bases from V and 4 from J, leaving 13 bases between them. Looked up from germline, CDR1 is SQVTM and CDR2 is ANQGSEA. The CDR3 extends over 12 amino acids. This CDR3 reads CSAAQRLETQYF. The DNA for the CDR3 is TGCAGCGCTGCCCAGCGCCTAGAGACCCAGTACTTC. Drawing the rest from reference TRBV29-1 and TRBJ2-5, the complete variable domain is SAVISQKPSRDICQRGTSLTIQCQVDSQVTMMFWYRQQPGQSLTLIATANQGSEATYESGFVIDKFPISRPNLTFSTLTVSNMSPEDSSIYLCSAAQRLETQYFGPGTRLLVL.

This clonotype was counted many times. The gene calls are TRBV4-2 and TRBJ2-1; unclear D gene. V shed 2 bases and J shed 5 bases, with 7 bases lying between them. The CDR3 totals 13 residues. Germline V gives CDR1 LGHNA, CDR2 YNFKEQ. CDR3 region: CASSQKGDNEQFF. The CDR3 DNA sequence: TGTGCCAGCAGCCAAAAGGGTGACAATGAGCAGTTCTTC.

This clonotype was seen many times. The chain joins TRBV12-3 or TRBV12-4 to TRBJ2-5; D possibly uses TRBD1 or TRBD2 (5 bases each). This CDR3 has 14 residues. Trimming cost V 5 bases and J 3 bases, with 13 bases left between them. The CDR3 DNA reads TGTGCCAGCAGTCGGGCCGGGACGGAAGAGACCCAGTACTTC. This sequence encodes CASSRAGTEETQYF.

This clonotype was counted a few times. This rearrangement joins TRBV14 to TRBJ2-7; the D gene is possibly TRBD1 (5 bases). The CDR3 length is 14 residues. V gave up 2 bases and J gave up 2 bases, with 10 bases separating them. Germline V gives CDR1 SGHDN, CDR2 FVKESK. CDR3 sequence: CASSQWGSPYEQYF. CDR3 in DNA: TGTGCCAGCAGCCAATGGGGCAGCCCCTACGAGCAGTACTTC.

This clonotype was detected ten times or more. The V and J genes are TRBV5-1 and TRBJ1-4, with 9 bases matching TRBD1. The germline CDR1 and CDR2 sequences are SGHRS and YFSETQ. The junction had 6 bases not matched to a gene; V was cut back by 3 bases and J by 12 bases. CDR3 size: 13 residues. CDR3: CASSWGQGAELFF. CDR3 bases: TGCGCCAGCAGCTGGGGACAGGGTGCAGAACTGTTTTTT.

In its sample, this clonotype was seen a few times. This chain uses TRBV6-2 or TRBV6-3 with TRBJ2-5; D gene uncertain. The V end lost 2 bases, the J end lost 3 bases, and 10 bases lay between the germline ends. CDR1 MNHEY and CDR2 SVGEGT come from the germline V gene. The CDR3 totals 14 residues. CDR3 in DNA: TGTGCCAGCAGTTACGTCTGGGGTGAAGAGACCCAGTACTTC. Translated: CASSYVWGEETQYF.

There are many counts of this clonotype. The CDR3 region is CASSTGTSGSTDTQYF. As DNA, the CDR3 is TGTGCCAGCAGCACCGGGACTAGCGGGAGCACAGATACGCAGTATTTT. J is TRBJ2-3 and V is TRBV5-8, with 12 bases identical to TRBD2. The CDR3 contains 16 residues. The germline V gene encodes CDR1 SGHTS and CDR2 YDEGEE. V shed 4 bases, J shed 0 bases, and the junction held 3 bases outside the gene matches.

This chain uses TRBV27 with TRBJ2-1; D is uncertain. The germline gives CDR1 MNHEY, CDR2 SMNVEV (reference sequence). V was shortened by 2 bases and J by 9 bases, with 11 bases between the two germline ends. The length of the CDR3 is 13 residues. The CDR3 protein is CASSLPVLGEQFF. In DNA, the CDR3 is TGTGCCAGCAGTTTACCCGTTCTGGGTGAGCAGTTCTTC.

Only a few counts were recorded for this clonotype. CDR3 in DNA: TGTGCCAGCAGCCCCTCCCCAGCGCGGGGGGGGTACAATGAGCAGTTCTTC. As protein: CASSPSPARGGYNEQFF. This chain uses TRBV9 with TRBJ2-1; 9 nucleotides agree with TRBD2. Per the germline V gene, CDR1 is SGDLS and CDR2 is YYNGEE. The CDR3 consists of 17 residues. J was trimmed by 4 bases and V by 4 bases; bases with no gene match: 12.

Written as DNA, the CDR3 is TGCAGTGCTAGAAAAAAGGCAGGGCACAGCAATCAGCCCCAGCATTTT. This translates into CSARKKAGHSNQPQHF. V gene TRBV20-1 combines with J gene TRBJ1-5; D is perhaps TRBD1 (5 bases). Germline V gene data show CDR1 as DFQATT and CDR2 as SNEGSKA (reference sequence). The CDR3 spans 16 residues. V lost 2 bases to trimming and J lost 1 base, with 15 bases between them.

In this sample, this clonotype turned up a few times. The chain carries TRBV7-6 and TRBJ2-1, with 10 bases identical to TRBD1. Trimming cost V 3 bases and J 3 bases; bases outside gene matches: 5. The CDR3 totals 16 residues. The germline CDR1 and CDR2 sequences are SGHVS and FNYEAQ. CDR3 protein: CASSLAWDRGYNEQFF. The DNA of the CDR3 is TGTGCCAGCAGCTTGGCCTGGGACAGGGGCTACAATGAGCAGTTCTTC.

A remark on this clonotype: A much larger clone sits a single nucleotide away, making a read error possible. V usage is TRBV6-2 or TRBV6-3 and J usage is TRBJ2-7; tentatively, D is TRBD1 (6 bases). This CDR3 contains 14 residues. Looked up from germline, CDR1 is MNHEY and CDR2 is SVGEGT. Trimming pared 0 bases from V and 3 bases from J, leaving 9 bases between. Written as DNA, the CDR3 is TGTGCCAGCAGTTACTCCGGACAGAGCTACGAGCAGTACTTC. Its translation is CASSYSGQSYEQYF.

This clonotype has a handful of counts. The CDR3 DNA sequence: TGTGCCATCAGCCGGACAGGGGGTCAAGAGACCCAGTACTTC. Translated, it gives CAISRTGGQETQYF. This chain joins TRBV10-3 and TRBJ2-5; 10 nucleotides align to TRBD1. This CDR3 comprises 14 residues. Germline CDR1 ENHRY, CDR2 SYGVKD. The V segment lost 6 bases and the J segment 2 bases; nucleotides outside the gene matches: 3.